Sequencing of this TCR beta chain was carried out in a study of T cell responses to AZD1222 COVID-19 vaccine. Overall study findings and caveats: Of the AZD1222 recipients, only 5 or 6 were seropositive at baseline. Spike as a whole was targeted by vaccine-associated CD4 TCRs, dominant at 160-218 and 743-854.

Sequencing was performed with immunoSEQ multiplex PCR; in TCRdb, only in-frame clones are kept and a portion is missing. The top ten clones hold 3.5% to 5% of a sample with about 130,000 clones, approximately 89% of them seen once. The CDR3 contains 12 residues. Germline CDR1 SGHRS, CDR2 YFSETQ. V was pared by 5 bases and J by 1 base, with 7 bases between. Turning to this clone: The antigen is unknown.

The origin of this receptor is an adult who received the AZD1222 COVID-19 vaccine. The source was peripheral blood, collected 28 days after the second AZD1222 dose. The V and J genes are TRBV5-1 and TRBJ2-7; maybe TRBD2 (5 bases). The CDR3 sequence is CASRRDSYEQYF. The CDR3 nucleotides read TGCGCCAGCAGACGGGATTCCTACGAGCAGTACTTC.